The present TCR beta chain was sequenced within a study of control samples from healthy donors and cancer patients. This CDR3 spans 13 amino acids. Between the trimmed V and J ends, which lost 6 bases and 1 base, there was a span of 8 bases. Germline V CDR1 and CDR2: SNHLY, FYNNEI. The method was immunoSEQ multiplex PCR; TCRdb's version includes in-frame clones alone and lacks a portion of them. The sample comprises 100,000 to 150,000 clones, almost 95% of which are singletons, and 0.55% to 0.65% rests with the top ten. This clonotype was sampled from an elderly man with head and neck cancer. Source material: PBMCs. The V and J genes are TRBV2 and TRBJ2-3; D unresolved. Here the CDR3 DNA reads TGTGCCAGCAGGGACGGTGGCACAGATACGCAGTATTTT. Translating gives CASRDGGTDTQYF.